Below are 5 T cell receptor beta chains sequenced from a single sample in a study of blood T cell repertoires in COVID-19 (dated by TCRdb to 2020 to 2022). Receptor libraries were prepared by the immunoSEQ multiplex PCR assay. The clones in this table, taken by TCRdb from immuneACCESS, are in-frame only. Not every clone is retained; where verified, under half of the shortfall comes from an unresolved V gene, and the cause of the rest is unknown. For this sample there are approximately 250,000 clones; 84% appear just once. Under 4.5% of the sample is held by the ten biggest clonotypes. Source material: peripheral blood. These receptors were collected from a man between 50 and 59 years old with acute or convalescent COVID-19.

This clone was observed a single time. This rearrangement joins TRBV6-5 to TRBJ2-3; D not certain. Trimming removed 7 bases at V and 0 bases at J, with 14 bases between. CDR1 is MNHEY and CDR2 is SVGAGI in the germline V gene. The CDR3 sequence is 15 residues long. The CDR3 sequence: CASTWSPSSTDTQYF. The DNA for the CDR3 is TGTGCCAGCACATGGAGCCCCTCTAGCACAGATACGCAGTATTTT.

The V gene is TRBV5-1, the J gene TRBJ2-2; perhaps TRBD2 as D (5 bases). Germline V gene lookup returns CDR1 SGHRS and CDR2 YFSETQ. Trimming took 0 bases from V and 4 from J, leaving 13 bases between them. The CDR3 has 16 amino acids. In DNA form, the CDR3 reads TGCGCCAGCAGCTTGGCCTTAGTGGGAGCCACCGGGGAGCTGTTTTTT. It is translated as CASSLALVGATGELFF.

The chain uses TRBV4-2 and TRBJ2-7; 11 nucleotides agree with TRBD2. CDR1 and CDR2 (germline): LGHNA, YNFKEQ. This CDR3 has 16 residues. The V gene end was trimmed by 5 bases and the J gene end by 7 bases; junction bases not matched to a gene: 13. Here the CDR3 DNA reads TGTGCCAGCAGCGACGAACTAGCGGGAGAAAGGGGTGAGCAGTACTTC. Protein: CASSDELAGERGEQYF.

This clone was counted a few times. The genes are TRBV24-1 and TRBJ1-5; D possibly corresponds to TRBD1 (6 bases). Germline CDR1 reads KGHDR; CDR2 reads SFDVKD. V lost 9 bases and J lost 0, with 14 bases in between. The CDR3 has 15 residues. The CDR3 loop reads CATSGTPYSNQPQHF. DNA for the CDR3: TGTGCCACCTCCGGGACACCATATAGCAATCAGCCCCAGCATTTT.

The chain uses TRBV24-1 and TRBJ2-1; possibly TRBD1 for D (7 bases). The CDR3 has 15 residues. V shed 2 bases and J shed 3 bases, with 10 bases lying between them. Germline V lookup: CDR1 KGHDR, CDR2 SFDVKD. The DNA of the CDR3 is TGTGCCACCAGTGATTCCAGGGGGGTCTACAATGAGCAGTTCTTC. Translated, it gives CATSDSRGVYNEQFF.